This T cell receptor beta chain was captured in a study of cytomegalovirus exposure and HLA in healthy donors (dated by TCRdb to 2015 to 2018). For the wider study: An earlier analysis of fewer than 750 of the donors reported 250 to 350 Gb of sequence data and 117 million unique TCR beta sequences obtained from approximately 180 million T cells. About 320 gigabases of sequencing data and around 87 million unique TCR sequences were included in an early release covering 500 to 750 HLA-typed donors. Of the 398 genotyped donors, less than 90% were placed in the genetic ancestry cluster associated with self-reported Caucasian donors. The study was designed to test whether signatures of past pathogen exposure could be identified by cataloging public T cell receptors. The study profiled the T cell repertoires of hundreds of subjects by immunosequencing and related them to cytomegalovirus serostatus. Along with the approximately 700-subject first cohort, a separate validation cohort of 120 different subjects was used. To predict cytomegalovirus infection status, the study brought together high-throughput TCR immunosequencing, statistical association of individual TCRs with disease status, and machine learning. To study patterns of TCR occurrence, a later analysis re-analyzed previously published TCR beta repertoires from around 670 donors and added high-resolution HLA genotyping. The later analysis used no new phenotypic data to find candidate immune exposures, relying instead on TCR beta sequences and their occurrence across donors. An earlier analysis of approximately 630 of the donors applied high-throughput TCR beta sequencing to assess whether each TCR beta V gene segment acted as functional or pseudogenic. Alongside the repertoire data, information on donor age, sex, ethnicity and CMV serostatus was compiled. A later genetic analysis used genome-wide SNP genotypes for about 65% of the roughly 700 donors, treating that subset as a discovery cohort. All discovery cohort repertoires had been generated on a single sequencing platform. HLA typing included class I and class II loci at four-digit resolution. The number of typed donors differed by locus: about 620-640 for A, B, C, DRB1 and DQB1; 500 to 550 for DQA1; approximately 610 for DPA1; and about 450 for DPB1. Because of strong linkage in the cohort, a handful of DR-DQ haplotypes were treated as single units for association and clustering. Across under 500 genotyped donors of the cohort, an average of approximately 200,000 unique TCR beta nucleotide sequences per donor were sequenced, and about a sixth of those sequences were non-productive. General conclusions and limits of the study: In vitro tests confirmed that a few of the cytomegalovirus-associated TCR beta chains recognize cytomegalovirus antigens. A later genetic analysis reported fewer N-insertions in productive TCRs among donors in an Asian-associated ancestry cluster than the roughly 700-donor mean. According to a later analysis, most CMV-associated TCR beta chains appeared to be HLA-restricted, and the HLA associations seemed to be driven largely by CMV exposure. When HLA alleles, especially DR and DQ, strongly co-occurred, attributing TCR associations to individual alleles was difficult. CMV serostatus was the only immune exposure information available for the cohort. In the study, approximately 160 TCR beta chains were listed as associated with cytomegalovirus. A later analysis associated approximately 17,000 TCR beta sequences with specific HLA alleles at a false discovery rate of 0.05. The earlier analysis of some 540 of the donors excluded some 15 rarely observed V segments, including chromosome 9 orphons, because counts were too low. In both the original and validation cohorts, the classifier was reported to diagnose cytomegalovirus status with high specificity and sensitivity. Most TCR sequences were seen in very few donors, while some public TCRs were found in many individuals. In a later genetic analysis, a missense DCLRE1C variant was associated with V-gene and J-gene trimming of TCR beta chains, and the association was replicated in an independent cohort. Several of the top co-occurrence clusters appeared to be linked to parvovirus B19, influenza, CMV and Epstein-Barr virus, according to a later analysis. Some IMGT-functional V segments, including TRBV6-2 and TRBV6-3, could not be distinguished by the 87-base-pair reads and were therefore excluded. A cluster of highly shared sequence variants was judged likely to be a technical artifact of the sequencing pipeline. A later analysis found that TCR association rates varied across HLA loci, with DRB1 alleles showing the most associated TCRs and HLA-C alleles the fewest. Compared with equally common non-associated chains, HLA-associated TCR beta chains in a later analysis were more clonally expanded and had lower generation probabilities. A further reported finding was that TCR beta sequences accurately predicted the HLA-A and HLA-B alleles for most subjects in the first cohort. It was suggested by the authors that the approach could potentially be generalized to other disease states and immunological phenotypes. Because some donors lacked HLA typing at each locus, the association tests relied only on the typed subset. Linkage disequilibrium might explain the correlated functional status among segregating V segments, but an unknown experimental factor could not be ruled out. In an earlier analysis of about 600 of the donors, most TCR beta V segments appeared in productive rearrangements about 87% or about 30% of the time, broadly matching IMGT annotations. Presence/absence analyses assumed roughly uniform sequencing depth across donors, an assumption that may not hold. In this cohort, only TCR beta chains were sequenced, and detectable features were limited by the absence of alpha or paired-chain data.

Points on this clone: The antigen it binds to is not known. No base-level quality is on record; no much larger clone is a single base apart.

The protocol used for the library was the immunoSEQ multiplex PCR assay. For the multiplex PCR, a mixture combining 60 forward primers for TCR Vbeta segments and 13 reverse primers for TCR Jbeta segments was used. The CDR3 region of rearranged TCR beta genes was amplified from genomic DNA by a multiplex PCR assay. The Illumina HiSeq System was used to sequence the amplified TCR beta libraries as 87-base-pair reads. For the original study's pipeline: A later analysis counted approximately 76 million unique TCR beta chains across the 550 to 700 repertoires, and roughly 9.9 million of these chains were shared by at least two donors. Raw reads were error-corrected and collapsed into unique sequences with a nearest-neighbor algorithm that merged closely related sequences to remove PCR and sequencing errors. To assign V, D and J gene segments, CDR3 sequences were aligned to IMGT reference sequences. Each retained sequence needed at least a six-nucleotide match to both a V gene segment and a J gene segment. A rearrangement was called productive if the CDR3 had no stop codons and remained in frame with V and J, and every other rearrangement was called non-productive. CDR3 was defined according to IMGT convention as the region running from the second conserved V-encoded cysteine to the conserved J-encoded phenylalanine. In an earlier analysis of some 550 of the donors, sequences lacking an unambiguous match to a single V gene segment were excluded. An earlier analysis of fewer than 750 of the donors called V segments functional above 56.7% productive rearrangements and segregating when the between-donor standard deviation exceeded 5%. To diagnose cytomegalovirus status from the catalog of TCR beta chain sequences, a statistical classification framework was built. In a later analysis, TCR nucleotide sequences were compared against IMGT/GENE-DB human TR gene sequences so that V and J genes could be assigned. Using the TCRdist pipeline, a later analysis assigned CDR3 sequences along with most-parsimonious VDJ recombination scenarios. A later analysis defined each TCR beta chain by its CDR3 amino acid sequence plus V-gene family, and excluded reads lacking a unique V-gene family. In a later analysis, 500 to 700 highly shared, low-generation-probability nucleotide sequences were removed to address suspected cross-contamination and a sequencing artifact. In a later analysis, a clonal expansion index for each public chain was calculated from normalized within-repertoire ranks of inferred template counts. In a later analysis, generation probabilities were computed with a VDJ recombination model fitted to out-of-frame rearrangements, and the resulting probabilities were checked against IGoR. A later analysis scored TCR-TCR, TCR-HLA and TCR-CMV co-occurrence with hypergeometric tests, applying a repertoire-size bias correction to TCR pairs. False discovery rates were estimated in a later analysis by permuting HLA or CMV assignments 20 times. A later analysis grouped co-occurring TCRs with DBSCAN, adding TCRdist sequence similarity when clustering within HLA-allele-positive subsets. Repertoires with fewer than 30,000 or more than 120,000 public chains were left out of co-occurrence clustering, as were about 5 repertoires with anomalous nucleotide sharing. Entries here come from immuneACCESS through TCRdb and include only in-frame sequences with V and J called. Some clones fail to appear in such tables; in the studies checked, an unresolved V gene covers under half of the shortfall, and the cause of the remainder is unknown. That table is the source of V, J and clone size, and D and trimming were worked out from the DNA. The sample includes about 140,000 clones, with roughly 80% observed a single time. The leading ten clones occupy approximately 10% of the sample.

In total, approximately 700 healthy bone marrow donors made up the cohort. Cohort members were all nominally healthy when sampled, although unrecorded immune exposures were likely present. The donor tested CMV seropositive and was one of the 289 seropositive cohort members. A peripheral blood sample was collected from each donor, and TCR beta sequencing was performed on peripheral blood mononuclear cells. The Qiagen DNeasy Blood Extraction Kit was used to extract genomic DNA from the blood cell samples. At the junction V is shortened by 6 bases and J by 4 bases; bases outside the gene matches: 7. The CDR3, cysteine through phenylalanine, is 14 amino acids long. The kept DNA is CDR3 alone, 42 bases in frame from the first base. CDR1 and CDR2 are drawn from the germline V gene (reference sequence): MNHNY, SVGAGI.

Sequenced material: PBMCs. The receptor was isolated from a woman in her forties or fifties in good health and CMV-seropositive. The sequence is built from TRBV6-6 and TRBJ2-5, with 8 junctional bases fitting TRBD1. The DNA sequence is given as TGTGCCAGCAGGCCGGACAGGGCGTCAGAGACCCAGTACTTC. This is translated as CASRPDRASETQYF.